The 18 T cell receptor beta chains listed next were all sequenced from one sample in a study of beta chain features in type 1 diabetes. As every portion of the isolated RNA was reverse transcribed, the sequencing read expressed TCRB transcripts. Repertoires were generated with immunoSEQ multiplex PCR, while TCRdb's copy carries only in-frame clones and drops some. The sample yields 200,000 to 250,000 clones, 14% seen once. Sequenced input: naive CD4+ T cells from blood. Source of these receptors: a woman in her 40s in good health.

The V gene is TRBV9, the J gene TRBJ2-2; D is ambiguous. V shed 0 bases and J shed 2 bases, with 17 bases lying between them. From germline, CDR1 is SGDLS and CDR2 YYNGEE. The CDR3 spans 18 residues. Here the CDR3 reads CASSVGTPGFGNTGELFF. CDR3 nucleotides: TGTGCCAGCAGCGTAGGAACTCCCGGGTTTGGTAACACCGGGGAGCTGTTTTTT. Full variable domain (missing parts from reference TRBV9 and TRBJ2-2): DSGVTQTPKHLITATGQRVTLRCSPRSGDLSVYWYQQSLDQGLQFLIQYYNGEERAKGNILERFSAQQFPDLHSELNLSSLELGDSALYFCASSVGTPGFGNTGELFFGEGSRLTVL.

CDR3 region: CASSLGGTGTQETQYF. The CDR3 coding sequence is TGCGCCAGCAGCTTGGGTGGGACAGGAACCCAAGAGACCCAGTACTTC. V gene TRBV5-1 combines with J gene TRBJ2-5, with 8 bases aligning to TRBD1. Germline-derived CDR1 and CDR2 are SGHRS and YFSETQ. The CDR3 spans 16 residues. The V gene end was trimmed by 0 bases and the J gene end by 1 base; junction bases not matched to a gene: 5.

This clone came up a few times. The chain links TRBV7-2 to TRBJ2-1; D remains unclear. Trimming removed 3 bases from V and 5 bases from J, with 14 bases in between. The CDR3 covers 15 residues. Germline CDR1 and CDR2: SGHTA and FQGNSA. CDR3 nucleotide sequence: TGTGCCAGCAGCTTCGGAGTCTATGGAAACAATGAGCAGTTCTTC. It yields the protein CASSFGVYGNNEQFF.

V and J are TRBV7-2 and TRBJ1-5, with D unclear. The CDR3 has 14 residues. Trimming cost V 1 base and J 7 bases, with 11 bases left between them. Per the germline V gene, CDR1 is SGHTA and CDR2 is FQGNSA. The CDR3 DNA reads as TGTGCCAGCAGCTTAGAATTGAGCAGGCAGCCCCAGCATTTT. As protein: CASSLELSRQPQHF.

This clone was detected once. The chain is built from TRBV15 and TRBJ2-3; TRBD1 agrees at 8 bases. Germline V gene data show CDR1 as LNHNV and CDR2 as YYDKDF (reference sequence). V was clipped by 4 bases and J by 2 bases; unmatched bases: 5. The CDR3 is 15 amino acids. The CDR3 DNA is TGTGCCACCAGCAATGGACAGGGAGTCACAGATACGCAGTATTTT. Encoded protein: CATSNGQGVTDTQYF.

This clone was recorded a few times. This rearrangement joins TRBV18 to TRBJ2-1; 12 bases map to TRBD2. CDR3 length: 17 amino acids. The V segment lost 0 bases and the J segment 4 bases; nucleotides outside the gene matches: 4. Germline-derived CDR1 and CDR2 are KGHSH and LQKENI. The CDR3 is CASSPPTSGGTYNEQFF. The CDR3 nucleotides are TGTGCCAGCTCACCACCCACTAGCGGGGGGACTTACAATGAGCAGTTCTTC.

There are a few counts of this clone. One end of the junction fails to match germline, which may point to a read error. The chain is built from TRBV14 and TRBJ1-1, with 9 nucleotides matching TRBD1. This CDR3 is 15 amino acids long. The germline V gene has CDR1 SGHDN and CDR2 FVKESK. The CDR3 nucleotides are TGTGCCAGCAGCCTTCGGACAGGGGCCCTGTCTGAGGCTTTCTTT. Its protein product is CASSLRTGALSEAFF.

This clone was counted a few times. This chain uses TRBV19 with TRBJ1-5, with D maybe TRBD1 (6 bases). CDR1 and CDR2 (germline): LNHDA, SQIVND (reference sequence). This CDR3 has 15 amino acids. V was shortened by 5 bases and J by 4 bases, with 15 bases between the two germline ends. The CDR3 reads CASSGGVGGNQPQHF. In nucleotides, the CDR3 is TGTGCCAGTAGTGGGGGCGTCGGGGGGAATCAGCCCCAGCATTTT.

This clone was detected a few times. The rearrangement joins TRBV21-1 to TRBJ2-7; the DNA was not compared with TRBD1, the D call given in the table. TRBV21-1 is designated a pseudogene. The CDR3 consists of 13 residues. The CDR3 loop is CANATGGWHEQYF. In DNA form, the CDR3 reads TGTGCCAACGCGACAGGGGGCTGGCACGAGCAGTACTTC.

This clone was picked up a small number of times. The chain couples TRBV2 to TRBJ1-4, with 11 bases aligning to TRBD1. Germline loops: CDR1 SNHLY, CDR2 FYNNEI. After removal of 8 bases from V and 6 bases from J, the junction contained 5 bases not matched to a gene. The CDR3 consists of 14 residues. Written as DNA, the CDR3 is TGTGCCAGCGCCAGGGACAGGGGGGATGAAAAACTGTTTTTT. Translating it yields CASARDRGDEKLFF.

CDR3 DNA sequence: TGTGCCAGCAGCCCCGGGGTACCTCCAGGCTACACCTTC. Translated, it gives CASSPGVPPGYTF. The genes are TRBV9 and TRBJ1-2, with D unclear. V lost 4 bases to trimming and J lost 8 bases, with 15 bases between them. From germline, CDR1 is SGDLS and CDR2 YYNGEE. The CDR3 is 13 amino acids.

V is TRBV7-2 and J is TRBJ2-7; D unclear. CDR1 and CDR2 (germline): SGHTA, FQGNSA. V was clipped by 1 base and J by 0 bases, with 10 bases between them. This CDR3 region has 15 residues. The CDR3 spells CASSLGPGSSYEQYF. The CDR3 DNA sequence: TGTGCCAGCAGCTTAGGTCCAGGAAGCTCCTACGAGCAGTACTTC.

This clone was picked up a small number of times. This chain joins TRBV10-3 and TRBJ1-5, with 9 bases that match TRBD1. This CDR3 contains 13 residues. Trimming at V came to 6 bases and at J to 6 bases, leaving 3 bases not matched to a gene. Germline V lookup: CDR1 ENHRY, CDR2 SYGVKD. Here the CDR3 reads CAIRGQGGQPQHF. Here the CDR3 DNA reads TGTGCCATCAGGGGACAGGGAGGTCAGCCCCAGCATTTT.

This chain links TRBV9 with TRBJ2-1; TRBD2 agrees at 11 bases. Germline V gives CDR1 SGDLS, CDR2 YYNGEE. The CDR3 is 17 residues long. J lost 5 bases, V lost 0 bases, and 7 bases had no gene match. The CDR3 sequence is CASSVGSSGGYNNEQFF. The DNA for the CDR3 is TGTGCCAGCAGCGTAGGATCTAGCGGGGGGTATAACAATGAGCAGTTCTTC. Full variable domain (missing parts from reference TRBV9 and TRBJ2-1): DSGVTQTPKHLITATGQRVTLRCSPRSGDLSVYWYQQSLDQGLQFLIQYYNGEERAKGNILERFSAQQFPDLHSELNLSSLELGDSALYFCASSVGSSGGYNNEQFFGPGTRLTVL.

The chain uses TRBV7-9 and TRBJ2-7; 9 bases align to TRBD2. V was clipped by 2 bases and J by 9 bases; unmatched bases: 8. The germline V gene encodes CDR1 SEHNR and CDR2 FQNEAQ (reference sequence). The CDR3 covers 14 residues. The CDR3 loop reads CASSLSAGGPGQYF. The CDR3 bases are TGTGCCAGCAGCTTATCTGCGGGGGGGCCCGGGCAGTACTTC.

The chain couples TRBV19 to TRBJ1-3; D may be TRBD1 (6 bases). The CDR3 spans 15 residues. V was cut by 6 bases and J by 0 bases, with 12 bases left in between. Looked up from germline, CDR1 is LNHDA and CDR2 is SQIVND (reference sequence). The CDR3, as DNA: TGTGCCAGTAGCCCACAGGGTTCCTCTGGAAACACCATATATTTT. It specifies CASSPQGSSGNTIYF.

The rearrangement links TRBV5-5 to TRBJ2-3; D gene ambiguous. The V end lost 0 bases, the J end lost 2 bases, and 19 bases lay between the germline ends. This CDR3 has 18 residues. The germline V gene encodes CDR1 SGHKS and CDR2 YYEKEE (reference sequence). In DNA form, the CDR3 reads TGTGCCAGCAGCTTGGCGGCGAGCGAGCAAACTCACACAGATACGCAGTATTTT. Amino acid sequence: CASSLAASEQTHTDTQYF.

This clone was counted only a few times. The chain is built from TRBV4-3 and TRBJ1-1; no clear D gene. The germline V and J ends were trimmed by 0 bases and 0 bases, with 5 bases remaining between them. Germline lookup yields CDR1 LGHNA and CDR2 YSLEER. CDR3 length: 14 residues. Here the CDR3 DNA reads TGCGCCAGCAGCCAAGAGTTCGTGAACACTGAAGCTTTCTTT. Its protein is CASSQEFVNTEAFF.